This T cell receptor (beta chain) is drawn from a study of T cell responses to AZD1222 COVID-19 vaccine (dated by TCRdb to the early 2020s). Notes on the research overall: AZD1222 recipients with second doses at about 4 weeks or about 12 weeks were pooled, because spike-specific TCR depth and breadth did not differ between schedules. A total of around 240 trial participants underwent TCR sequencing, of whom about 210 had received two doses of AZD1222 and approximately 25 had received two doses of the MenACWY control vaccine. Trial participants were enrolled by age into 18-55, 56-69 and 70-plus year subgroups, with approximately 150, 30 and 60 TCR-sequenced participants respectively.

This clone appeared a few times. What this receptor recognizes is not known. Qualities for individual bases were not recorded, and no much larger clone is one base off. The CDR3 covers 15 residues, taking in both the cysteine and the phenylalanine. Here the CDR3 DNA is all that survives: 45 bases in frame from base 1. V drops 2 bases and J drops 6 bases, leaving 14 bases in between. CDR1 and CDR2 were assigned from the germline V gene (reference sequence) as SEHNR and FQNEAQ. What the work shows at the level of the full study, not this receptor alone: Conclusions about previously exposed vaccinees are limited because only five to seven AZD1222 recipients were SARS-CoV-2 seropositive at baseline. Spike-specific TCR breadth and depth rose significantly after two AZD1222 doses compared with day 0 and with MenACWY recipients. The 56-69-year group was small, and its depth increase did not reach significance, likely because of low power. Reportedly, almost half of the unique spike-specific TCRs recognized epitopes lying outside the regions that are mutated in the B.1.351 and B.1.1.7 variants. Participants were mostly white British, with more females than males. The authors suggested clonal diversity may have been underestimated. Vaccine-associated CD4 TCRs spanned the whole spike protein, with dominant responses in regions 160-218 and 743-854. Because no day 14 peak-response samples were available, the repertoires could be characterized only after the peak T cell response.

The meaning of the sample's time point label: baseline before first vaccination. Vaccinee samples came from UK trials COV001 and COV002, including a single-blind randomized controlled phase 2/3 trial of AZD1222 (ChAdOx1 nCoV-19) in healthy adults. For TCRbeta chain sequencing, PBMC samples were collected from trial participants at day 0 and at day 28 after the second dose. The CDR3 regions of human TCRbeta chains were subjected to immunosequencing. As for the original processing: TCRs in the repertoires were matched against a reference library of SARS-CoV-2-specific TCRs that had been generated with the MIRA antigen-specificity platform. Breadth meant the fraction of unique TCRs that were SARS-CoV-2-associated, whereas depth meant the fraction of total T cells that were SARS-CoV-2-associated. Using the MIRA data, every spike-specific TCR was mapped to the spike region that the TCR reacted to and assigned to either a CD4 or a CD8 class. Log10-transformed breadth and depth values were compared by one-way ANOVA with Sidak's multiple comparisons tests. TCRdb carries this immuneACCESS record with in-frame sequences only. Its versions omit some clonotypes, under half of them owing to an unresolved V gene in the studies checked, with the rest unexplained. For V, J and clone size, that table is used; D and trimming come from the DNA. The sample contains some 62,000 clones, around 75% of them found a single time. The ten largest account for roughly 13% of the sample.

The source of this sequence is an adult in good health. The specimen comprised peripheral blood, sampled on day 0 of AZD1222 vaccination. Recombination connected TRBV7-9 to TRBJ2-1; no D gene can be assigned with confidence. The DNA reads as follows: TGTGCCAGCAGCTTAAAACGTAGGGTAGGCAATGAGCAGTTCTTC. This yields the protein CASSLKRRVGNEQFF.